This TCR beta chain was retrieved from a study of OX40 agonist ivuxolimab in advanced cancers. This table comes from immunoSEQ multiplex PCR, and its TCRdb copy is limited to in-frame clones, with some not included. The data contain approximately 60,000 clones, over 65% of them singletons. Overall study findings and caveats: With doses of 0.1-3.0 mg/kg, partial responders showed among the lowest clonal expansion. In the 0.1 to 3.0 mg/kg range, CD4+ and CD8+ blood T cells had expanded clonally by week 6.

About this clone: Antigen: not known.

Sequencing was performed on CD4+ or CD8+ T cells sorted from blood, taken in a trial of the OX40 agonist ivuxolimab. The clonotype originates from an adult with an advanced solid tumor such as melanoma, head and neck, liver or kidney cancer.

CDR3 DNA sequence: TGTGCCAGCAGCTTACTTCTTTTTGGCGGGGAGGGAGATACGCAGTATTTT. Translating gives CASSLLLFGGEGDTQYF. The chain has TRBV11-1 and TRBJ2-3; 7 bases match TRBD2. The CDR3 extends over 17 amino acids. V gave up 2 bases and J gave up 5 bases; unmatched junction bases: 13. Germline V gene sequence: CDR1 SGHAT, CDR2 FQDESV (reference sequence).